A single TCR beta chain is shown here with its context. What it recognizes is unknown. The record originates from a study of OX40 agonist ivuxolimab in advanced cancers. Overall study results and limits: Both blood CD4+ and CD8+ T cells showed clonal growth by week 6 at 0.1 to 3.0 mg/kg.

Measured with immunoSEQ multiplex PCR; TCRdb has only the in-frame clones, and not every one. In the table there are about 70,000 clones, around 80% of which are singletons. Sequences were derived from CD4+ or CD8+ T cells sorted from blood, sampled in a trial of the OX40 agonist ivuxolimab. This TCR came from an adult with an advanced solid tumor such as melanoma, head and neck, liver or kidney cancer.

The DNA of the CDR3 is TGCAGCGTAAGGACTGATAGCAATCAGCCCCAGCATTTT. This codes for CSVRTDSNQPQHF. The chain is built from TRBV29-1 and TRBJ1-5; D is uncertain. The germline V and J ends were trimmed by 6 bases and 0 bases, with 9 bases remaining between them. CDR3 length: 13 residues. Germline assignment: CDR1 SQVTM and CDR2 ANQGSEA.